The source of this T cell receptor (beta chain) is a study of cytomegalovirus exposure and HLA in healthy donors. The method was immunoSEQ multiplex PCR; TCRdb's version includes in-frame clones alone and lacks a portion of them. The data show about 160,000 clones, 75% to 90% seen once. With regard to this clone: Its antigen is still unknown.

Study-wide findings and caveats: The study put roughly 160 TCR beta chains on its list as cytomegalovirus-associated. CMV antigen specificity was confirmed in vitro for a few CMV-associated chains.

This CDR3 region has 15 residues. J was trimmed by 5 bases and V by 0 bases; bases with no gene match: 5. The germline CDR1 and CDR2 sequences are SGDLS and YYNGEE. This rearrangement joins TRBV9 to TRBJ2-3, with 8 bases identical to TRBD2. The sequence was obtained from a woman aged 18-30 years in good health and CMV-seronegative. Sequenced: PBMCs. CDR3 coding DNA: TGTGCCAGCAGCGTAGCTATACGGGAGGGAGATACGCAGTATTTT. As protein: CASSVAIREGDTQYF. The full variable domain, completed using reference TRBV9 and TRBJ2-3, is DSGVTQTPKHLITATGQRVTLRCSPRSGDLSVYWYQQSLDQGLQFLIQYYNGEERAKGNILERFSAQQFPDLHSELNLSSLELGDSALYFCASSVAIREGDTQYFGPGTRLTVL.